The 22 T cell receptor beta chains listed next were all sequenced from one sample in a study of identical twins. TCRdb called the 5' RACE reads again in MiXCR, with one record for every CDR3 protein. The data show 1,800,000 or so distinct CDR3 sequences, with around 29% seen just once and approximately 0.25% held by the top ten. The sequenced sample was cord blood. The origin of the receptors is a newborn girl in good health.

A few counts support this clonotype. The chain recombines TRBV6-5 with TRBJ2-1; possible D gene TRBD2, 6 bases. Trimming shortened V by 2 bases and J by 0 bases, and 17 bases separated the two germline ends. In germline, CDR1 is MNHEY, CDR2 SVGAGI. This CDR3 contains 18 residues. In DNA, the CDR3 is TGTGCCAGCAGTTACCCCACTATAGCGGACCGCTCCTACAATGAGCAGTTCTTC. Encoded protein: CASSYPTIADRSYNEQFF.

This clonotype has only a few counts. The chain couples TRBV25-1 to TRBJ2-7; 7 nucleotides agree with TRBD2. Unmatched junction bases numbered 2, after V lost 7 bases and J lost 2 bases. The germline gives CDR1 MGHDK, CDR2 SYGVNS. The CDR3 is 12 amino acids. CDR3 DNA sequence: TGTGCCAGCAACGCGGGGGCCTACGAGCAGTACTTC. It translates to CASNAGAYEQYF.

This clonotype was picked up a small number of times. This chain joins TRBV10-3 and TRBJ2-1; D is unresolved. CDR1 and CDR2 from the germline V gene are ENHRY and SYGVKD. Trimming stripped 0 bases from V and 6 bases from J, with 9 bases between. The CDR3 is made up of 14 amino acids. The CDR3 loop is CAISESKKGNEQFF. As DNA, the CDR3 is TGTGCCATCAGTGAGTCGAAGAAGGGCAATGAGCAGTTCTTC.

This clonotype was counted a few times. The V and J genes are TRBV7-2 and TRBJ2-7; tentatively, D is TRBD1 or TRBD2 (7 bases each). The CDR3 has 15 amino acids. Germline V lookup: CDR1 SGHTA, CDR2 FQGNSA. V lost 5 bases and J lost 3, with 17 bases in between. The CDR3 DNA reads as TGTGCCAGCAGCCGACAGACAGGGAGGGGCTACGAGCAGTACTTC. Amino acid sequence: CASSRQTGRGYEQYF.

There are many counts of this clonotype. The chain recombines TRBV29-1 with TRBJ2-3; the D is unclear. The CDR3 runs to 13 residues. Trimming cost V 5 bases and J 2 bases, with 11 bases left between them. The germline gives CDR1 SQVTM, CDR2 ANQGSEA. CDR3 DNA sequence: TGCAGCGTTTGTAGTAGTCACACAGATACGCAGTATTTT. Translation: CSVCSSHTDTQYF.

The V gene is TRBV20-1, the J gene TRBJ2-5; the match to TRBD2 covers 14 bases. The V gene end was trimmed by 6 bases and the J gene end by 11 bases; junction bases not matched to a gene: 8. The CDR3 runs to 13 residues. Per the germline V gene, CDR1 is DFQATT and CDR2 is SNEGSKA (reference sequence). CDR3 bases: TGCAGTGCGAGGACTAGCGGGAGGCAAGAGCAGTACTTC. Encoded protein: CSARTSGRQEQYF.

This clonotype was found a few times. This chain links TRBV4-1 with TRBJ1-1; D gene unclear. Trimming took 5 bases from V and 4 from J, leaving 14 bases between them. CDR1 is MGHRA, CDR2 YSYEKL, per germline. The CDR3 runs 14 residues. CDR3 coding DNA: TGCGCCAGCAGCTATCATCGGGGAATCACTGAAGCTTTCTTT. Encoded protein: CASSYHRGITEAFF.

The chain recombines TRBV20-1 with TRBJ2-1; 8 nucleotides align to TRBD2. The germline CDR1 and CDR2 sequences are DFQATT and SNEGSKA (reference sequence). J was trimmed by 6 bases and V by 1 base; bases with no gene match: 5. The CDR3 contains 14 residues. The CDR3 reads CSARGIGTSNEQFF. CDR3 DNA: TGCAGTGCTAGAGGTATTGGGACTAGCAATGAGCAGTTCTTC.

This clonotype was detected a few times. J is TRBJ2-5 and V is TRBV12-3 or TRBV12-4; the match to TRBD1 covers 9 bases. The V and J ends lost 7 bases and 5 bases, in that order; junction bases with no gene match: 8. CDR3 length equals 14 residues. CDR3 bases: TGTGCCAGCACTTCAACCGGGACAGGGGAGACCCAGTACTTC. This codes for CASTSTGTGETQYF.

In this sample, this clonotype turned up a few times. The CDR3, as DNA: TGTGCCAGCAGCAAAGAGGGACTAAACTCCTACAATGAGCAGTTCTTC. Its translation: CASSKEGLNSYNEQFF. This chain joins TRBV2 and TRBJ2-1, with 7 bases lining up with TRBD2. The germline CDR1 and CDR2 sequences are SNHLY and FYNNEI. The CDR3 is 16 residues long. The V gene end was trimmed by 6 bases and the J gene end by 0 bases; junction bases not matched to a gene: 8.

J is TRBJ2-2 and V is TRBV4-1; D is unclear. Germline-derived CDR1 and CDR2 are MGHRA and YSYEKL. This CDR3 is built from 12 residues. V lost 3 bases and J 8 bases, leaving 7 bases between the germline ends. CDR3 residues: CASSHPLGELFF. The DNA of the CDR3 is TGCGCCAGCAGCCATCCTTTAGGGGAGCTGTTTTTT.

The gene calls are TRBV4-1 and TRBJ2-4, with 7 bases fitting TRBD2. J was trimmed by 0 bases and V by 4 bases; bases with no gene match: 9. The CDR3 spans 17 residues. Germline assignment: CDR1 MGHRA and CDR2 YSYEKL. The CDR3 loop is CASSPTGTTLAKNIQYF. The CDR3 nucleotides are TGCGCCAGCAGCCCAACCGGGACTACCCTAGCCAAAAACATTCAGTACTTC.

The V call is TRBV10-3, the J call TRBJ2-3; the match to TRBD1 covers 7 bases. The CDR3 spans 15 residues. Germline V gene lookup returns CDR1 ENHRY and CDR2 SYGVKD. V was pared by 4 bases and J by 2 bases, with 6 bases of the junction left unmatched. CDR3 amino acids: CAISVGGILTDTQYF. The CDR3 nucleotides are TGTGCCATCAGTGTAGGGGGCATCCTCACAGATACGCAGTATTTT.

The rearrangement joins TRBV27 to TRBJ2-7; 9 bases are a match to TRBD1. Losses at the gene ends were 7 bases for V and 1 base for J; bases not matched to a gene: 5. Germline CDR1 is MNHEY and CDR2 is SMNVEV (reference sequence). CDR3 length: 14 amino acids. The CDR3, as DNA: TGTGCCAGCATTTTCGACAGGGGGTCCTACGAGCAGTACTTC. It translates to CASIFDRGSYEQYF.

This chain links TRBV12-3 or TRBV12-4 with TRBJ2-5, with a tentative D call TRBD2 (6 bases). This CDR3 is 15 amino acids long. V lost 6 bases and J lost 3, with 17 bases in between. As DNA, the CDR3 is TGTGCCAGCAGCCCCCTTACTAGCCGTAAAGAGACCCAGTACTTC. Translating it yields CASSPLTSRKETQYF.

At least ten counts were recorded for this clonotype. The V gene is TRBV29-1, the J gene TRBJ2-3; TRBD1 is a possible D gene (6 bases). In germline, CDR1 is SQVTM, CDR2 ANQGSEA. The length of the CDR3 is 15 residues. V was trimmed by 3 bases and J by 4 bases, leaving 17 bases between them. The CDR3 nucleotides are TGCAGCGTTGATACAGGGCCGTCAAAAGCAGATACGCAGTATTTT. It is translated as CSVDTGPSKADTQYF.

This clonotype was seen at least ten times. The V gene is TRBV20-1, the J gene TRBJ2-4; maybe TRBD1 (5 bases). V lost 3 bases and J 5 bases, leaving 5 bases between the germline ends. Germline CDR1 DFQATT, CDR2 SNEGSKA (reference sequence). CDR3 length: 11 amino acids. For the CDR3, the DNA is TGCAGTGCTAGGGGGCAAAACATTCAGTACTTC. Protein: CSARGQNIQYF.

This clonotype appeared a few times. The J gene is TRBJ2-7, the V gene TRBV11-2; 7 positions match TRBD2. The trim removed 5 bases at V and 2 bases at J, leaving 15 bases unmatched. The CDR3 totals 17 residues. In germline, CDR1 is SGHAT, CDR2 FQNNGV. CDR3 amino acids: CASSQIPLTSAAYEQYF. CDR3 coding DNA: TGTGCCAGCAGCCAAATCCCACTAACTAGCGCAGCCTACGAGCAGTACTTC.

This clonotype was seen ten or more times. V is TRBV29-1 and J is TRBJ1-5; D might be TRBD1 (6 bases). Deletions cut 1 base from V and 4 bases from J, with 14 bases between. The CDR3 has 15 amino acids. Germline V gene lookup returns CDR1 SQVTM and CDR2 ANQGSEA. The CDR3 here is CSVEGHSRGNQPQHF. CDR3 coding DNA: TGCAGCGTTGAAGGTCATAGCAGGGGTAATCAGCCCCAGCATTTT. Together with reference TRBV29-1 and TRBJ1-5, the CDR3 gives the full variable domain: SAVISQKPSRDICQRGTSLTIQCQVDSQVTMMFWYRQQPGQSLTLIATANQGSEATYESGFVIDKFPISRPNLTFSTLTVSNMSPEDSSIYLCSVEGHSRGNQPQHFGDGTRLSIL.

This clonotype occurred many times. The chain uses TRBV29-1 and TRBJ2-1; no firm D call. The germline V gene encodes CDR1 SQVTM and CDR2 ANQGSEA. Trimming removed 5 bases from V and 6 bases from J, with 14 bases in between. The CDR3 runs 13 residues. The CDR3 DNA reads TGCAGCGTTCGAACTTACGCGCTCAATGAGCAGTTCTTC. It specifies CSVRTYALNEQFF.

This clonotype was observed a handful of times. The chain couples TRBV5-1 to TRBJ2-5, with D possibly called TRBD1 or TRBD2 (6 bases each). This CDR3 is 15 amino acids long. Trimming left V 4 bases short and J 7 bases short, with 20 bases between. Germline V gene lookup returns CDR1 SGHRS and CDR2 YFSETQ. The DNA for the CDR3 is TGCGCCAGCAGCCCTATGATTTTACAGGGAGGGACCCAGTACTTC. This sequence encodes CASSPMILQGGTQYF.

The CDR3 DNA follows: TGCAGTGCTATCGGGACCGGTATCACAGATACGCAGTATTTT. Amino acids: CSAIGTGITDTQYF. V gene TRBV20-1 combines with J gene TRBJ2-3; either TRBD1 or TRBD2 may supply D (5 bases each). The CDR3 totals 14 residues. The germline V gene has CDR1 DFQATT and CDR2 SNEGSKA (reference sequence). Trimming cost V 4 bases and J 2 bases, with 13 bases left between them.